This record covers a single T cell receptor (beta chain). Its matching antigen is unknown. Individual cDNA molecules received unique molecular identifiers during library preparation. TCRdb used MiXCR to reprocess the 5' RACE reads, holding one entry per CDR3 protein. The sample includes around 67,000 distinct CDR3 sequences, 12% of them seen just once. Germline loops: CDR1 LGHDT, CDR2 YNNKEL (reference sequence). There are 13 residues in the CDR3. The V end was cut by 0 bases, the J end by 6 bases, with 6 bases between. The data originate from a study of early T cells in non-severe SARS-CoV-2 infection. General study results and limits: VDJdb-based annotation leaned toward anti-spike CD8 responses and missed private and CD4 specificities.

This clonotype originated in an adult who was a healthcare worker with PCR-confirmed SARS-CoV-2 infection or an uninfected control (not recorded which). This chain joins TRBV3-1 and TRBJ1-5; D call uncertain. Input material: whole blood. The CDR3 region is CASSQDRVQPQHF. The DNA of the CDR3 is TGTGCCAGCAGCCAAGATCGGGTTCAGCCCCAGCATTTT.